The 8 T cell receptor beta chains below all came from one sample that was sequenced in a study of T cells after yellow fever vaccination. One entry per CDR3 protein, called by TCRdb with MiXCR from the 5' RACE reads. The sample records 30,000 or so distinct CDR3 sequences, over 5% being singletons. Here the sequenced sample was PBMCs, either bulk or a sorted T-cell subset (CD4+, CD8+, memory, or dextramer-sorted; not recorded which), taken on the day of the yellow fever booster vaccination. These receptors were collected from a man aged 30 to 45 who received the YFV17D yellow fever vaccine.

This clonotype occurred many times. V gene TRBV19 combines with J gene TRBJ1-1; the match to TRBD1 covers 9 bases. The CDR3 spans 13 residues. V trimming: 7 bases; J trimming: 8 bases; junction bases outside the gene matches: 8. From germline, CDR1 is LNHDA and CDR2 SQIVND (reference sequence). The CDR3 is CASTRTGTGEAFF. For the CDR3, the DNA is TGTGCCAGTACCAGAACCGGGACAGGGGAAGCTTTCTTT.

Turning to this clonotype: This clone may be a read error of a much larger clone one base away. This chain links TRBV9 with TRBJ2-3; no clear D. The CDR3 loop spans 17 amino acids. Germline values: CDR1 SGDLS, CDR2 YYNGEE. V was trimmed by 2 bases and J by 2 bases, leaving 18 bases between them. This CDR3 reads CASSVVRANENTDTQYF. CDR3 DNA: TGTGCCAGCAGCGTGGTTCGGGCTAACGAGAACACAGATACGCAGTATTTT.

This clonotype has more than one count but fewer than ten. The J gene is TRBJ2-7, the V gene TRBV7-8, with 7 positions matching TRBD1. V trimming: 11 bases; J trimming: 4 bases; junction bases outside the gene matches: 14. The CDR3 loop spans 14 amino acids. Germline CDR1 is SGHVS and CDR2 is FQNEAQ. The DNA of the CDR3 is TGTGCCTGCACCAGAGAGGGACAGAGTTACGAGCAGTACTTC. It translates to CACTREGQSYEQYF.

The CDR3 bases are TGTGCCAGCAGCTTGGCCCTGACTTTCCACAATGAGCAGTTCTTC. Translating it yields CASSLALTFHNEQFF. This chain links TRBV7-9 with TRBJ2-1; D call uncertain. Trimming took 3 bases from V and 5 from J, leaving 14 bases between them. From germline, CDR1 is SEHNR and CDR2 FQNEAQ (reference sequence). The CDR3 is 15 residues long. Complete variable domain (other parts from reference TRBV7-9 and TRBJ2-1): DTGVSQNPRHKITKRGQNVTFRCDPISEHNRLYWYRQTLGQGPEFLTYFQNEAQLEKSRLLSDRFSAERPKGSFSTLEIQRTEQGDSAMYLCASSLALTFHNEQFFGPGTRLTVL.

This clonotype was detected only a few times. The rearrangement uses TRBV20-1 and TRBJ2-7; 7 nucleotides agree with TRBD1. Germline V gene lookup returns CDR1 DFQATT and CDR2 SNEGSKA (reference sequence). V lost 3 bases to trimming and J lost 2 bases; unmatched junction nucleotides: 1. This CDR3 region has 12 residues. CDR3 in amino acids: CSASRGTYEQYF. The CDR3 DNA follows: TGCAGTGCTAGCAGGGGGACCTACGAGCAGTACTTC.

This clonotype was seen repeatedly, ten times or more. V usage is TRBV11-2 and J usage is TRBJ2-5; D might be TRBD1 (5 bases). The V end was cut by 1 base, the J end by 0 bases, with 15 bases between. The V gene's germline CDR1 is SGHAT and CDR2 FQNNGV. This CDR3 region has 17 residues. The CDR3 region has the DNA TGTGCCAGCAGCTTAGGAGTAGGGCAGGGCTACCAAGAGACCCAGTACTTC. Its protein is CASSLGVGQGYQETQYF.

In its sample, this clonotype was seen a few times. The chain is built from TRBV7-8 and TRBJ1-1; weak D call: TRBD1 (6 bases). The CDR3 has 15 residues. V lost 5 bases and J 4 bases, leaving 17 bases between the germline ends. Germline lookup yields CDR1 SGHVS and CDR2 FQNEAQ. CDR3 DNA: TGTGCCAGCAGCCAGTCATTAGGGGGGCCCACTGAAGCTTTCTTT. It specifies CASSQSLGGPTEAFF.

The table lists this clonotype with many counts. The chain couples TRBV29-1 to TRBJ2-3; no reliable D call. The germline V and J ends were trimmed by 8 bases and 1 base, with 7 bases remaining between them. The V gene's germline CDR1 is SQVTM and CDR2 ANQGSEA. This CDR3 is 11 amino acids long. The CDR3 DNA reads TGCAGCTTTGGGGGCACAGATACGCAGTATTTT. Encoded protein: CSFGGTDTQYF.